Here is one TCR beta chain with its context. Its antigen remains unidentified. Nothing much larger sits one base from this clone, and base qualities are not available. This sample is part of a study of T cell responses to AZD1222 COVID-19 vaccine (dated by TCRdb to the early 2020s). With respect to the entire study: TCR sequencing covered some 240 trial participants: 207 given two doses of AZD1222 and around 25 given two doses of MenACWY control vaccine. Trial participants were enrolled into age subgroups of 18-55, 56-69 and 70-plus years, which contained about 150, 28 and 57 TCR-sequenced participants, respectively.

The CDR3 regions of human TCRbeta chains were analyzed by immunosequencing. In the source study's methods: Repertoire TCRs were checked for matches against a reference library of SARS-CoV-2-specific TCRs that had been generated using the MIRA antigen-specificity platform. Breadth was defined as the fraction of unique TCRs that were SARS-CoV-2-associated. Depth was defined as the fraction of total T cells that were SARS-CoV-2-associated. Each spike-specific TCR was assigned to its reactive spike region and to a CD4 or CD8 class using the MIRA data. Log10-transformed breadth and depth values were compared by one-way ANOVA with Sidak's multiple comparisons tests. TCRdb limited this immuneACCESS table to in-frame rearrangements with V and J called. A share of clones is missing; checked studies link under half to unresolved V genes, and the rest is unexplained. V, J and clone size are those of that table, while D and trimming were read from the DNA. This sample lists about 130,000 clones; 85% were detected once. Almost 4.5% of the sample is in the top ten clones.

Taken from the germline V gene, the CDR1 and CDR2 loops are SGHRS and YFSETQ. Cut back by 7 bases and 2 bases, the V and J ends lie 13 bases apart. Reading from cysteine to phenylalanine, the CDR3 counts 13 amino acids. Of the read, only the CDR3 DNA is kept; its 39 bases are in frame from base 1. Overall study results and their limits: Conclusions about previously exposed vaccinees were limited because only six AZD1222 recipients were SARS-CoV-2 seropositive at baseline. Because no samples from the day 14 peak response were available, repertoires could be characterized only after the peak T cell response. Nearly half of unique spike-specific TCRs reportedly recognized epitopes outside regions mutated in the B.1.351 and B.1.1.7 variants. The whole spike protein was spanned by vaccine-associated CD4 TCRs, and dominant responses were seen in regions 160-218 and 743-854. Participants were mostly white British, with more females than males. The authors suggested clonal diversity may have been underestimated. In the small 56-69-year group, the increase in depth fell short of significance, most likely because of low power. After two AZD1222 doses, spike-specific TCR breadth and depth were significantly higher than at day 0 and than in MenACWY recipients.

The time point label corresponds to: about 28 days (+/-7) after the second vaccine dose. AZD1222 recipients whose second dose came at about 4 weeks and those whose second dose came at about 12 weeks were combined into one group, since spike-specific TCR depth and breadth did not differ between the two schedules. Samples from vaccinated people were obtained from the UK trials COV001 and COV002, which included a single-blind randomized controlled phase 2/3 trial of AZD1222 (ChAdOx1 nCoV-19) in healthy adults. For TCRbeta chain sequencing, PBMC samples were collected from trial participants at day 0 and at day 28 after the second dose.

The starting material was peripheral blood, obtained 28 days after the second AZD1222 dose. The sequence is built from TRBV5-1 and TRBJ2-7; the best D guess is TRBD1, with 6 bases matching. The TCR comes from an adult who received the AZD1222 COVID-19 vaccine. The nucleotide sequence reads TGCGCCAGCGGGGAGACAGGCCCCTACGAGCAGTACTTC. Protein translation: CASGETGPYEQYF.